The 27 T cell receptor delta chains below come from one sample, sequenced in a study of gamma-delta chains in newborns, infants, children. TCRdb redid clone calling on the reads using CATT. The sample yields just over 6,000 delta-chain clones, 2.6% seen once. The specimen sequenced was blood. These receptors were taken from a child who was a newborn, infant or young child, either healthy, febrile or measles-vaccinated (not recorded which).

This clone counts as medium-sized (0.01 to 0.1%). The CDR3 loop is CACDILRTTRSKTDKLIF. Written as DNA, the CDR3 is TGTGCCTGTGACATTCTCCGAACTACGCGAAGTAAAACCGATAAACTCATCTTT. The V call is TRDV2, the J call TRDJ1; D is uncertain. Germline-derived CDR1 and CDR2 are GEAIGNYY and EKD. With 2 bases removed from V and 2 bases from J, the gap between germline ends came to 23 bases. The CDR3 contains 18 residues.

In this sample, this clone turned up a few times. DNA and listed protein disagree at residue 5, so the protein shown here was translated from the DNA. The chain joins TRDV2 to TRDJ3; D is ambiguous. The length of the CDR3 is 18 residues. V lost 2 bases to trimming and J lost 0 bases, with 13 bases between them. Per germline, CDR1 GEAIGNYY and CDR2 EKD. The CDR3 region is CACDKVAVHSWDTRQMFF. CDR3 coding DNA: TGTGCCTGTGACAAGGTGGCTGTTCACTCCTGGGACACCCGACAGATGTTTTTC.

The chain combines TRDV2 with TRDJ3; 11 bases fit TRDD3. The CDR3 runs to 22 residues. Germline CDR1 is GEAIGNYY and CDR2 is EKD. V lost 1 base and J lost 0; bases outside the gene matches: 13. Written as DNA, the CDR3 is TGTGCCTGTGACACATACACCGACTGGGGGATATCCAGCTCCTGGGACACCCGACAGATGTTTTTC. It translates to CACDTYTDWGISSSWDTRQMFF.

The V and J genes are TRDV2 and TRDJ3, with 10 bases fitting TRDD3. CDR3 length: 21 residues. Trimming took 3 bases from V and 0 from J; bases not matched to a gene: 13. Germline V gene sequence: CDR1 GEAIGNYY, CDR2 EKD. The CDR3 protein is CACDVVRTGGFDSWDTRQMFF. The CDR3 bases are TGTGCCTGTGACGTCGTGAGAACTGGGGGATTCGACTCCTGGGACACCCGACAGATGTTTTTC.

A word on this clone: The translation of this DNA and the TCRdb protein of a much larger clone differ at residue 4, probably owing to a read error; the protein shown here is translated from the DNA. The chain links TRDV2 to TRDJ2; 9 bases fit TRDD3. The CDR3 is 16 amino acids. V dropped 5 bases and J dropped 0; count of bases not matched to a gene: 6. CDR1 and CDR2 (germline): GEAIGNYY, EKD. The chain's CDR3 is CACGVLGEALTAQLFF. DNA for the CDR3: TGTGCCTGTGGCGTACTGGGGGAAGCTTTGACAGCACAACTCTTCTTT.

By proportion, this clone is medium-sized (0.01 to 0.1%). V gene TRDV2 combines with J gene TRDJ3; no definite D call. The germline gives CDR1 GEAIGNYY, CDR2 EKD. The V gene lost 0 bases and the J gene lost 5 bases, with 13 bases spanning the gap. CDR3 size: 17 residues. The CDR3 loop reads CACDTVGAHRDTRQMFF. The CDR3 coding sequence is TGTGCCTGTGACACCGTCGGGGCCCACCGGGACACCCGACAGATGTTTTTC.

This clone is classed as medium-sized. This sample includes further DNA sequences coding for the same CDR3. The J gene is TRDJ1, the V gene TRDV2, with D possibly being TRDD3 (6 bases). Germline CDR1 is GEAIGNYY and CDR2 is EKD. The CDR3 loop spans 14 amino acids. The V and J ends lost 3 bases and 0 bases respectively, with 10 bases between them. In DNA, the CDR3 is TGTGCCTGTGACCCTTTGGGGGACACCGATAAACTCATCTTT. Translated, it gives CACDPLGDTDKLIF.

V usage is TRDV2 and J usage is TRDJ3; 9 bases match TRDD3. Trimming took 0 bases from V and 0 from J; bases not matched to a gene: 5. Germline V lookup: CDR1 GEAIGNYY, CDR2 EKD. This CDR3 has 19 residues. The CDR3 loop reads CACDTVGDMSSWDTRQMFF. In DNA, the CDR3 is TGTGCCTGTGACACCGTGGGGGATATGAGCTCCTGGGACACCCGACAGATGTTTTTC.

This clone was detected only a few times. A read error likely explains this, since a far larger clone differs by one base. Different DNA sequences within this sample yield the same CDR3. V gene TRDV2 combines with J gene TRDJ1, with 9 bases lining up with TRDD3. After removal of 3 bases from V and 0 bases from J, the junction contained 7 bases not matched to a gene. The CDR3 is 16 amino acids. In germline, CDR1 is GEAIGNYY, CDR2 EKD. The CDR3 nucleotides read TGTGCCTGTGACGTACTGGGGGACACGTACACCGATAAACTCATCTTT. This codes for CACDVLGDTYTDKLIF.

Details on this clone: The junction and the germline gene differ at one end; a read error may be behind it. Other nucleotide sequences from this sample produce the same CDR3. The J gene is TRDJ3, the V gene TRDV2; D perhaps matches TRDD3 (5 bases). Germline CDR1 GEAIGNYY, CDR2 EKD. The CDR3 sequence is 18 residues long. DNA of the CDR3: TGTGCCTGTGACTGGATGGGGCTTAGCTCCTGGGACACCCGTCAGATGTTTTTC. This encodes CACDWMGLSSWDTRQMFF.

Regarding this clone: The translation of this DNA and the TCRdb protein of a much larger clone differ at residue 10, probably owing to a read error; the protein shown here is translated from the DNA. This chain connects TRDV2 to TRDJ2; 12 positions match TRDD3. Trimming cost V 2 bases and J 9 bases; bases outside gene matches: 3. The length of the CDR3 is 14 residues. Germline assignment: CDR1 GEAIGNYY and CDR2 EKD. The CDR3, as DNA: TGTGCCTGTGACATACTGGGGGATACAACACAACTCTTCTTT. Its protein product is CACDILGDTTQLFF.

This clone was detected a few times. This may come from a read error, since a much larger clone is one base off. The sample carries other DNA sequences with the same CDR3. This chain joins TRDV2 and TRDJ3; 7 bases match TRDD3. This CDR3 comprises 18 residues. Germline lookup yields CDR1 GEAIGNYY and CDR2 EKD. The CDR3 loop is CACDTVLGMSWDTRQMFF. DNA for the CDR3: TGTGCCTGTGACACCGTACTGGGGATGTCCTGGGACACCCGTCAGATGTTTTTC.

Concerning this clone: A far larger clone is one nucleotide away, so this likely arose from a read error. The same CDR3 also results from other DNA sequences found in this sample. The chain uses TRDV2 and TRDJ2; the match to TRDD3 covers 11 bases. Germline V gene data show CDR1 as GEAIGNYY and CDR2 as EKD. This CDR3 is built from 17 residues. This CDR3 is CACDILGDNSLTAQLFF. CDR3 DNA: TGTGCCTGTGACATACTGGGGGATAATTCGTTGACAGCACAACTATTCTTT.

Concerning this clone itself: A much larger clone lies a single base off, so this may be a read error. Other DNA sequences of this sample code for an identical CDR3. The gene calls are TRDV2 and TRDJ2; 12 bases are a match to TRDD3. Germline CDR1 is GEAIGNYY and CDR2 is EKD. The CDR3 runs to 16 residues. V lost 1 base, J lost 8 bases, and 7 bases stayed unmatched. The CDR3 loop is CACDTLGDTGTAQLFF. In DNA, the CDR3 is TGTGCCTGTGACACACTGGGGGATACAGGGACGGCACAACTCTTCTTT.

In this sample, this clone turned up a few times. This rearrangement joins TRDV2 to TRDJ3; 8 bases are a match to TRDD3. Germline V CDR1 and CDR2: GEAIGNYY, EKD. The length of the CDR3 is 19 residues. With V trimmed by 3 bases and J by 2 bases, 11 bases remained unmatched. The CDR3, as DNA: TGTGCCTGTGACCGACTGGGGGGTACTGGCCCCTGGGACACCCGACAGATGTTTTTC. As protein: CACDRLGGTGPWDTRQMFF.

By its share, this clone is medium-sized (0.01 to 0.1%). The same CDR3 also results from other DNA sequences found in this sample. This chain links TRDV2 with TRDJ3; 8 bases are a match to TRDD3. Germline-derived CDR1 and CDR2 are GEAIGNYY and EKD. The V gene end was trimmed by 1 base and the J gene end by 0 bases; junction bases not matched to a gene: 4. The CDR3 loop spans 18 amino acids. This chain's CDR3 is CACDTGGFRSWDTRQMFF. Written as DNA, the CDR3 is TGTGCCTGTGACACTGGGGGATTTCGCTCCTGGGACACCCGACAGATGTTTTTC.

With respect to this clone: It is likely a read error: a sequence one base away is far more abundant. The sample carries other DNA sequences with the same CDR3. CDR3 sequence reads: CACDSTGGSWDTRQMFF. CDR3 DNA sequence: TGTGCCTGTGACAGTACCGGGGGATCCTGGGACACCCGACAGATGTTTTTC. The chain joins TRDV2 to TRDJ3; D perhaps matches TRDD3 (6 bases). V was trimmed by 2 bases and J by 1 base, leaving 11 bases between them. CDR3 length: 17 amino acids. CDR1 is GEAIGNYY and CDR2 is EKD in the germline V gene.

Comment on this clone: The protein in TCRdb stems from a much larger clone and differs at residue 3 from this DNA's translation, likely a read error; here the protein is translated from the DNA. The rearrangement joins TRDV2 to TRDJ2; D unresolved. The CDR3 consists of 15 residues. Germline assignment: CDR1 GEAIGNYY and CDR2 EKD. CDR3 residues: CARDPILPTFAQLFF. CDR3 DNA sequence: TGTGCCCGTGACCCCATACTGCCCACCTTTGCACAACTCTTCTTT.

This clone is categorized as medium-sized. The same CDR3 also results from other DNA sequences found in this sample. The rearrangement uses TRDV2 and TRDJ3, with 11 bases aligning to TRDD3. The V and J ends lost 3 bases and 0 bases, in that order; junction bases with no gene match: 3. Germline V lookup: CDR1 GEAIGNYY, CDR2 EKD. This CDR3 is 18 amino acids long. The CDR3 nucleotides read TGTGCCTGTGACCTACTGGGGGATAGCTCCTGGGACACCCGACAGATGTTTTTC. Amino acids: CACDLLGDSSWDTRQMFF.

This clone is labeled medium-sized. This same CDR3 is encoded by further DNA sequences in the sample. This sequence joins TRDV2 and TRDJ3, with 8 bases identical to TRDD3. V gave up 1 base and J gave up 0 bases; unmatched junction bases: 4. This CDR3 has 18 residues. Per the germline V gene, CDR1 is GEAIGNYY and CDR2 is EKD. The CDR3 protein is CACDTLGDSSWDTRQMFF. As DNA, the CDR3 is TGTGCCTGTGACACTCTGGGGGACAGCTCCTGGGACACCCGACAGATGTTTTTC.

In its sample, this clone is medium-sized. This sequence joins TRDV2 and TRDJ2; 11 bases are a match to TRDD3. V shed 2 bases, J shed 3 bases, and the junction held 1 base outside the gene matches. Germline values: CDR1 GEAIGNYY, CDR2 EKD. This CDR3 has 15 residues. The CDR3 nucleotides are TGTGCCTGTGACATACTGGGGGATATGACAGCACAACTCTTCTTT. Amino acid sequence: CACDILGDMTAQLFF.

Notes on this clone: A much larger clone lies a single base off, so this may be a read error. This sequence joins TRDV2 and TRDJ3; 13 bases are shared with TRDD3. The J gene, left out of TCRdb, was set here by checking the DNA against germline. Germline CDR1 GEAIGNYY, CDR2 EKD. The V and J ends lost 0 bases and 0 bases, in that order; junction bases with no gene match: 13. This CDR3 has 23 residues. In nucleotides, the CDR3 is TGTGCCTGTGACACCGCGGAAGCTACTGGGGGATACGGTAACTCCTGGGACACCCGACAGATGTTTTTC. Translated, it gives CACDTAEATGGYGNSWDTRQMFF.

This clone turned up a few times. This may arise from a read error, as a much more abundant clone is one base away. This chain connects TRDV2 to TRDJ2; 12 bases fit TRDD3. The germline V gene encodes CDR1 GEAIGNYY and CDR2 EKD. CDR3 length: 17 residues. The CDR3 protein is CACDTLLGDTLAAQLFF. CDR3 in DNA: TGTGCCTGTGACACCTTACTGGGGGATACTTTGGCAGCACAACTCTTCTTT.

A few counts support this clone. A mismatch at residue 7 separates the TCRdb protein from the translated DNA, so the protein presented here was translated from the DNA. The chain carries TRDV2 and TRDJ3; no clear D gene. The CDR3 totals 16 residues. CDR1 is GEAIGNYY, CDR2 EKD, per germline. V was clipped by 3 bases and J by 4 bases, with 12 bases between them. As DNA, the CDR3 is TGTGCCTGTGACGTACTGAGGATGTGGGACACCCGACAGATGTTTTTC. Amino acid sequence: CACDVLRMWDTRQMFF.

This clone is medium-sized within its sample. The chain couples TRDV2 to TRDJ2; 11 bases align to TRDD3. With 0 bases clipped from V and 7 bases from J, the junction kept 3 bases outside the gene matches. The length of the CDR3 is 15 residues. Germline V gene sequence: CDR1 GEAIGNYY, CDR2 EKD. CDR3 nucleotides: TGTGCCTGTGACACCGTACTGGGGGATAAAGCACAACTCTTCTTT. Its translation is CACDTVLGDKAQLFF.

Sample share makes this clone medium-sized (0.01 to 0.1%). Other nucleotide sequences in the sample specify the same CDR3. V gene TRDV2 combines with J gene TRDJ3, with 10 positions matching TRDD3. V dropped 1 base and J dropped 0; count of bases not matched to a gene: 2. Germline assignment: CDR1 GEAIGNYY and CDR2 EKD. The CDR3 loop spans 18 amino acids. The CDR3 sequence: CACDTGGYSSWDTRQMFF. The CDR3 nucleotides read TGTGCCTGTGACACTGGGGGATACTCCTCCTGGGACACCCGACAGATGTTTTTC.

The chain recombines TRAV29/DV5 with TRDJ2, with 7 bases aligning to TRDD2. V was pared by 2 bases and J by 0 bases, with 19 bases of the junction left unmatched. CDR3 length: 20 residues. Per the germline V gene, CDR1 is NSMFDY and CDR2 is ISSIKDK. DNA for the CDR3: TGTGCAGCAAGTCGCCCTTTCCTACCCCTGCCGTACACTTTGACAGCACAACTCTTCTTT. Protein: CAASRPFLPLPYTLTAQLFF.